Listed below are T cell receptor beta chains from one sample, sequenced in a study of blood T cell repertoires in COVID-19. Measured with immunoSEQ multiplex PCR; TCRdb has only the in-frame clones, and not every one. Of about 100,000 clones listed, roughly 80% are singletons. Sample: peripheral blood. These receptors all come from a man in his sixties or seventies with active or convalescent COVID-19. Both conserved end residues are part of each CDR3. The order of the fields is J gene, V gene, clone size, D gene, CDR3 DNA, CDR3 protein. D genes are given only for firm matches. Size is omitted from some rows. Given values are once, few, many or a class for expanded clones.

j_call: TRBJ2-2
v_call: TRBV24-1
clone_size: NA
d_call: TRBD1
cdr3_nt: TGTGCCACCAGTGATCCCCGCACCCGAGGGGACAGGGGATTCAGGGAGCTGTTTTTT
cdr3_aa: CATSDPRTRGDRGFRELFF

j_call: TRBJ1-6
v_call: TRBV12-3/TRBV12-4
clone_size: NA
d_call: TRBD1
cdr3_nt: TGTGCCAGCAGTGGACAGGGGTCACCCCTCCACTTT
cdr3_aa: CASSGQGSPLHF

j_call: TRBJ2-3
v_call: TRBV4-1
clone_size: NA
d_call: TRBD2
cdr3_nt: TGCGCCAGCAGCCTGGGGACTAGCGGCCTGATGGATACGCAGTATTTT
cdr3_aa: CASSLGTSGLMDTQYF

j_call: TRBJ1-5
v_call: TRBV2
clone_size: NA
d_call: TRBD1
cdr3_nt: TGTGCCAGCAGTTATGACAGGGACAATCAGCCCCAGCATTTT
cdr3_aa: CASSYDRDNQPQHF

j_call: TRBJ2-3
v_call: TRBV27
clone_size: NA
d_call: NA
cdr3_nt: TGTGCCAGCAGTTGGAGCGTAAGCACAGATACGCAGTATTTT
cdr3_aa: CASSWSVSTDTQYF

j_call: TRBJ2-5
v_call: TRBV11-1
clone_size: NA
d_call: NA
cdr3_nt: TGTGCCAGCAGCTTAATCTCAGGTGCGGAGACCCAGTACTTC
cdr3_aa: CASSLISGAETQYF

j_call: TRBJ1-1
v_call: TRBV5-4
clone_size: NA
d_call: NA
cdr3_nt: TGTGCCAGCAGCTTAGAGGCAGGGTTGAACACTGAAGCTTTCTTT
cdr3_aa: CASSLEAGLNTEAFF

j_call: TRBJ1-1
v_call: TRBV12-3/TRBV12-4
clone_size: NA
d_call: NA
cdr3_nt: TGTGCCAGCAGCCGGGACACGAACACTGAAGCTTTCTTT
cdr3_aa: CASSRDTNTEAFF

j_call: TRBJ2-5
v_call: TRBV27
clone_size: few
d_call: NA
cdr3_nt: TGTGCCAGCAGTTTAGGGCGGGACGAGACCCAGTACTTC
cdr3_aa: CASSLGRDETQYF

j_call: TRBJ1-4
v_call: TRBV3-1/TRBV3-2
clone_size: NA
d_call: TRBD1
cdr3_nt: TGTGCCAGCAGCCTGACAGGGGAGGAAGAAAAACTGTTTTTT
cdr3_aa: CASSLTGEEEKLFF

j_call: TRBJ2-1
v_call: TRBV20-1
clone_size: NA
d_call: TRBD2
cdr3_nt: TGCAGTGCTAGTGGACTAGCGGAGGACAATGAGCAGTTCTTC
cdr3_aa: CSASGLAEDNEQFF

j_call: TRBJ1-1
v_call: TRBV30
clone_size: NA
d_call: NA
cdr3_nt: TGTGCCTGGACCGTAGGAGTCATGAACACTGAAGCTTTCTTT
cdr3_aa: CAWTVGVMNTEAFF

j_call: TRBJ2-2
v_call: TRBV4-2
clone_size: NA
d_call: TRBD2
cdr3_nt: TGTGCCAGCAGCCGCACGGGACTAGCGAGGACCGGGGAGCTGTTTTTT
cdr3_aa: CASSRTGLARTGELFF

j_call: TRBJ1-4
v_call: TRBV4-1
clone_size: few
d_call: NA
cdr3_nt: TGCGCCAGCAGCCAAGATCCGGGAAGACTTAATGAAAAACTGTTTTTT
cdr3_aa: CASSQDPGRLNEKLFF

j_call: TRBJ2-2
v_call: TRBV7-6
clone_size: few
d_call: NA
cdr3_nt: TGTGCCAGCAGCTTAGCAGCGGTGGGCACCGGGGAGCTGTTTTTT
cdr3_aa: CASSLAAVGTGELFF

j_call: TRBJ2-1
v_call: TRBV14
clone_size: NA
d_call: TRBD2
cdr3_nt: TGTGCCAGCAGCCTCCTAGCGGAGTACAATGAGCAGTTCTTC
cdr3_aa: CASSLLAEYNEQFF

j_call: TRBJ2-7
v_call: TRBV9
clone_size: NA
d_call: TRBD1
cdr3_nt: TGTGCCAGCAGCGCCAGAGGGGGGACAGGGGGCGACGAGCAGTACTTC
cdr3_aa: CASSARGGTGGDEQYF

j_call: TRBJ2-1
v_call: TRBV6-4
clone_size: NA
d_call: TRBD1
cdr3_nt: TGTGCCAGCAGTGAGGACAGGGTGGGACCACGGCGGGATGAGCAGTTCTTC
cdr3_aa: CASSEDRVGPRRDEQFF

j_call: TRBJ2-3
v_call: TRBV7-3
clone_size: NA
d_call: NA
cdr3_nt: TGTGCCAGCAGCTTAAATATTGCAGATACGCAGTATTTT
cdr3_aa: CASSLNIADTQYF

j_call: TRBJ2-1
v_call: TRBV24-1
clone_size: NA
d_call: NA
cdr3_nt: TGTGCCACCAGTGGCCCTGATTTTGGAGGCAGTCCGCCGAATGAGCAGTTCTTC
cdr3_aa: CATSGPDFGGSPPNEQFF

j_call: TRBJ2-3
v_call: TRBV5-6
clone_size: NA
d_call: NA
cdr3_nt: TGTGCCAGCAGCCCAATAGCATCAGCACTTGCAGATACGCAGTATTTT
cdr3_aa: CASSPIASALADTQYF

j_call: TRBJ1-5
v_call: TRBV24-1
clone_size: once
d_call: TRBD1
cdr3_nt: TGTGCCACCAGTGACACGACAGGGCCCAATCAGCCCCAGCATTTT
cdr3_aa: CATSDTTGPNQPQHF

j_call: TRBJ1-5
v_call: TRBV6-5
clone_size: NA
d_call: TRBD1
cdr3_nt: TGTGCCAGCAGGGGGACCGAGGGGGCAAGCCAGCCCCAGCATTTT
cdr3_aa: CASRGTEGASQPQHF

j_call: TRBJ1-5
v_call: TRBV6-5
clone_size: NA
d_call: TRBD1
cdr3_nt: TGTGCCAGCAGGGGGGACAGATATAGCAATCAGCCCCAGCATTTT
cdr3_aa: CASRGDRYSNQPQHF

j_call: TRBJ2-5
v_call: TRBV13
clone_size: NA
d_call: NA
cdr3_nt: TGTGCCAGCAGCACCCAGACGGAGGGGTGGGTGGAGACCCAGTACTTC
cdr3_aa: CASSTQTEGWVETQYF

j_call: TRBJ1-2
v_call: TRBV29-1
clone_size: NA
d_call: NA
cdr3_nt: TGCAGCGTTATGGGGGGTAATTACTATGGCTACACCTTC
cdr3_aa: CSVMGGNYYGYTF

j_call: TRBJ1-5
v_call: TRBV5-5
clone_size: many
d_call: NA
cdr3_nt: TGTGCCAGCAGCTTGGAGGGGTATAGCAATCAGCCCCAGCATTTT
cdr3_aa: CASSLEGYSNQPQHF

j_call: TRBJ1-5
v_call: TRBV15
clone_size: NA
d_call: TRBD1
cdr3_nt: TGTGCCACCAGCGGAGGTAGGGACAGGGGGGATAGCAATCAGCCCCAGCATTTT
cdr3_aa: CATSGGRDRGDSNQPQHF